The rows below give T cell receptor beta chains drawn from one sample of a study of cytomegalovirus exposure and HLA in healthy donors. The method was immunoSEQ multiplex PCR; TCRdb's version includes in-frame clones alone and lacks a portion of them. The profile shows more than 140,000 clones, approximately 82% of them singletons. Sample: PBMCs. Source of these receptors: a woman between 35 and 50 years old in good health and CMV-seronegative. CDR3s include the opening cysteine and the closing phenylalanine or tryptophan. The D gene is left open where the match is weak. Where a row states a size, it is once, few, many or the class of an expanded clone; other rows omit it.

V	size	J	D	CDR3	DNA
TRBV7-2	-	TRBJ2-1	-	CASSVQGLMGYNEQFF	TGTGCCAGCAGCGTACAGGGTCTTATGGGGTACAATGAGCAGTTCTTC
TRBV14	-	TRBJ1-3	TRBD1	CASSRQGIGDTIYF	TGTGCCAGCAGCAGACAGGGGATTGGTGACACCATATATTTT
TRBV4-2	few	TRBJ2-7	-	CASSPTKGAYEQYF	TGTGCCAGCAGCCCGACTAAGGGGGCCTACGAGCAGTACTTC
TRBV11-2	few	TRBJ2-7	-	CASSDLRDLDYEQYF	TGTGCCAGCAGCGACCTCCGGGACTTAGACTACGAGCAGTACTTC
TRBV6-1	-	TRBJ1-1	TRBD1	CASILTGDTEAFF	TGTGCCAGCATTTTGACAGGGGACACTGAAGCTTTCTTT
TRBV15	-	TRBJ2-7	-	CATSNIAESSYEQYF	TGTGCCACCAGCAACATAGCGGAGAGCTCCTACGAGCAGTACTTC
TRBV19	-	TRBJ2-1	TRBD2	CASSRTSVNNEQFF	TGTGCCAGTAGTAGGACTAGCGTGAACAATGAGCAGTTCTTC
TRBV5-1	-	TRBJ1-2	TRBD1	CASSFRTGQAYTF	TGCGCCAGCAGCTTTCGGACAGGGCAGGCATACACCTTC
TRBV4-1	-	TRBJ2-1	-	CASSQEGPLTGRDEQFF	TGCGCCAGCAGCCAAGAAGGCCCGTTAACAGGGAGGGATGAGCAGTTCTTC
TRBV28	-	TRBJ1-2	-	CASKSPGEYYGYTF	TGTGCCAGCAAGAGCCCGGGGGAGTACTATGGCTACACCTTC
TRBV4-3	-	TRBJ2-1	TRBD2	CASSQGPSGNNEQFF	TGCGCCAGCAGCCAGGGCCCTAGCGGGAACAATGAGCAGTTCTTC
TRBV7-2	few	TRBJ1-3	TRBD1	CASRGTASGNTIYF	TGTGCCAGCAGGGGGACAGCCTCTGGAAACACCATATATTTT
TRBV28	-	TRBJ2-5	-	CASSSRIQETQYF	TGTGCCAGCAGTTCCAGGATCCAAGAGACCCAGTACTTC
TRBV19	-	TRBJ2-2	TRBD1	CASRTGAGELFF	TGTGCCAGTAGAACAGGGGCCGGGGAGCTGTTTTTT
TRBV6-5	-	TRBJ2-3	-	CASSHSTDTQYF	TGTGCCAGCAGCCATAGCACAGATACGCAGTATTTT
TRBV4-3	-	TRBJ1-4	-	CASSRLWADHEKLFF	TGCGCCAGCAGCCGTCTTTGGGCAGACCATGAAAAACTGTTTTTT
TRBV19	-	TRBJ2-5	-	CASSIRVTSGMKETQYF	TGTGCCAGTAGTATTAGGGTGACTAGTGGGATGAAAGAGACCCAGTACTTC
TRBV28	-	TRBJ2-3	-	CASSIITDTQYF	TGTGCCAGCAGTATCATCACAGATACGCAGTATTTT
TRBV6-1	-	TRBJ1-4	-	CASSTGQSQLFF	TGTGCCAGCAGTACCGGACAGTCTCAACTGTTTTTT
TRBV4-3	-	TRBJ1-1	-	CASSRIRDTGTEAFF	TGCGCCAGCAGCCGAATCAGGGACACAGGCACTGAAGCTTTCTTT
TRBV5-5	-	TRBJ2-3	TRBD2	CASSLGGIAGLATDTQYF	TGTGCCAGCAGCTTGGGAGGGATCGCGGGACTAGCAACAGATACGCAGTATTTT
TRBV19	-	TRBJ1-2	TRBD1	CASRETDRDYGYTF	TGTGCCAGTAGAGAGACCGACAGGGACTATGGCTACACCTTC
TRBV11-3	-	TRBJ2-7	TRBD2	CASSLDGREGRNEQYF	TGTGCCAGCAGCTTAGATGGCCGGGAGGGCCGCAACGAGCAGTACTTC
TRBV28	-	TRBJ2-7	TRBD2	CASRSGGQGNEQYF	TGTGCCAGCAGGTCGGGGGGGCAGGGAAACGAGCAGTACTTC
TRBV18	-	TRBJ1-2	TRBD1	CASSTGTGDYGYTF	TGTGCCAGCTCAACCGGGACAGGAGACTATGGCTACACCTTC
TRBV27	-	TRBJ1-2	TRBD1	CASSLEGQGAKLYGYTF	TGTGCCAGCAGTTTAGAGGGCCAGGGGGCGAAACTCTATGGCTACACCTTC
TRBV7-7	-	TRBJ2-7	-	CASSLNGGPREVQYF	TGTGCCAGCAGCTTAAACGGAGGGCCTAGGGAGGTGCAGTACTTC
TRBV5-1	-	TRBJ2-7	-	CASSLAVRPPWPYEQYF	TGCGCCAGCAGCTTGGCCGTCAGGCCCCCGTGGCCCTACGAGCAGTACTTC
TRBV7-9	once	TRBJ2-3	-	CASSLGSAGDTQYF	TGTGCCAGCAGCTTAGGGTCTGCGGGGGATACGCAGTATTTT
TRBV7-2	-	TRBJ2-7	TRBD2	CASSYSGRAGWGYEQYF	TGTGCCAGCAGCTATAGCGGGAGGGCCGGTTGGGGATACGAGCAGTACTTC
TRBV5-4	-	TRBJ2-7	-	CASSLGLVGSFEQYF	TGTGCCAGCAGCTTGGGTCTAGTCGGATCCTTCGAGCAGTACTTC
TRBV4-1	-	TRBJ2-7	TRBD2	CASSPIAGMNGEQYF	TGCGCCAGCAGCCCAATAGCGGGAATGAATGGCGAGCAGTACTTC
TRBV4-2	-	TRBJ2-3	-	CASSQAQGPTDTQYF	TGTGCCAGCAGCCAAGCCCAGGGCCCCACAGATACGCAGTATTTT
TRBV19	-	TRBJ1-2	TRBD1	CASSISGTADGYTF	TGTGCCAGTAGTATTTCCGGGACAGCAGATGGCTACACCTTC
TRBV11-2	-	TRBJ2-7	-	CASSLVVAGQGAYEQYF	TGTGCCAGCAGCTTAGTTGTAGCGGGACAGGGAGCCTACGAGCAGTACTTC
TRBV6-6	-	TRBJ2-5	-	CASSYYRGYQETQYF	TGTGCCAGCAGTTACTACCGGGGGTACCAAGAGACCCAGTACTTC
TRBV5-1	once	TRBJ1-1	TRBD1	CASSAGTGNTEAFF	TGCGCCAGCAGCGCCGGGACAGGGAACACTGAAGCTTTCTTT
TRBV27	-	TRBJ2-7	TRBD2	CASSWGLAGLYEQYF	TGTGCCAGCAGTTGGGGACTAGCGGGCCTCTACGAGCAGTACTTC
TRBV10-3	-	TRBJ1-2	-	CAIRSPGDYGYTF	TGTGCCATCAGAAGTCCAGGCGACTATGGCTACACCTTC
TRBV7-2	few	TRBJ2-4	-	CASSLNPGAKNIQYF	TGTGCCAGCAGCCTTAACCCAGGGGCTAAAAACATTCAGTACTTC
TRBV7-9	-	TRBJ2-1	TRBD2	CASSLAPTSIHEQFF	TGTGCCAGCAGCCTAGCCCCGACTAGCATCCATGAGCAGTTCTTC
TRBV20-1	few	TRBJ1-6	-	CSARGSSPLHF	TGCAGCGCCCGGGGGAGTTCACCCCTCCACTTT
TRBV30	-	TRBJ2-1	-	CAWSTAGEQFF	TGTGCCTGGAGTACGGCAGGTGAGCAGTTCTTC
TRBV5-1	-	TRBJ2-3	TRBD2	CASSLAGGREYDTQYF	TGCGCCAGCAGCTTGGCTGGCGGGAGGGAATATGATACGCAGTATTTT
TRBV5-1	-	TRBJ2-7	TRBD1	CASSLRWEDREKSYEQYF	TGCGCCAGCAGCTTGAGGTGGGAGGACAGGGAAAAGTCCTACGAGCAGTACTTC
TRBV29-1	-	TRBJ1-2	-	CSVQNRRENGYTF	TGCAGCGTTCAAAACAGGCGGGAAAATGGCTACACCTTC
TRBV6-5	-	TRBJ1-2	TRBD1	CASSYSGDRAGYTF	TGTGCCAGCAGTTATAGTGGGGACAGGGCTGGCTACACCTTC